Listed here are 29 T cell receptor beta chains from one sample, sequenced in a study of blood T cell repertoires in COVID-19. Clones were read by immunoSEQ multiplex PCR, and TCRdb kept only the in-frame ones, dropping some. The sample has about 110,000 clones; roughly 69% are singletons. Sequencing used peripheral blood. The receptors were sampled from a man older than 75 with acute or convalescent COVID-19.

The rearrangement uses TRBV7-2 and TRBJ1-5; a possible D gene is TRBD1 (5 bases). V was trimmed by 5 bases and J by 5 bases, leaving 16 bases between them. The CDR3 spans 15 residues. The germline V gene has CDR1 SGHTA and CDR2 FQGNSA. Here the CDR3 reads CASSLWGGNYQPQHF. The CDR3 DNA is TGTGCCAGCAGCCTTTGGGGGGGGAATTATCAGCCCCAGCATTTT. Together with reference TRBV7-2 and TRBJ1-5, the CDR3 gives the full variable domain: GAGVSQSPSNKVTEKGKDVELRCDPISGHTALYWYRQSLGQGLEFLIYFQGNSAPDKSGLPSDRFSAERTGGSVSTLTIQRTQQEDSAVYLCASSLWGGNYQPQHFGDGTRLSIL.

The V call is TRBV19, the J call TRBJ1-5; the D is unclear. V was trimmed by 8 bases and J by 5 bases, leaving 16 bases between them. This CDR3 is 14 amino acids long. Germline V gene lookup returns CDR1 LNHDA and CDR2 SQIVND (reference sequence). The CDR3 loop is CASAPDINYQPQHF. DNA of the CDR3: TGTGCCAGTGCCCCCGACATCAATTATCAGCCCCAGCATTTT.

The chain recombines TRBV5-6 with TRBJ1-2, with 8 positions matching TRBD1. The V and J ends lost 0 bases and 8 bases, in that order; junction bases with no gene match: 15. The CDR3 covers 17 residues. Germline lookup yields CDR1 SGHDT and CDR2 YYEEEE. CDR3 sequence reads: CASSLEASGQGSGGYTF. DNA of the CDR3: TGTGCCAGCAGCTTGGAGGCGTCAGGACAGGGTTCAGGCGGCTACACCTTC.

This clone has a handful of counts. The V call is TRBV7-6, the J call TRBJ1-4, with a possible D match to TRBD1 (5 bases). The CDR3 extends over 15 amino acids. Germline CDR1 SGHVS, CDR2 FNYEAQ. Trimming removed 0 bases at V and 7 bases at J, with 12 bases between. CDR3 amino acids: CASSLAGGASEKLFF. CDR3 nucleotides: TGTGCCAGCAGCTTAGCTGGTGGGGCGAGTGAAAAACTGTTTTTT.

This clone was observed once. The chain combines TRBV3-1 (or the pseudogene TRBV3-2) with TRBJ2-2; 9 positions agree with TRBD1. V gave up 6 bases and J gave up 4 bases; unmatched junction bases: 6. In germline, CDR1 is LGHDT, CDR2 YNNKEL (reference sequence). The CDR3 totals 15 residues. The CDR3 here is CASSPRDRVTGELFF. The CDR3 DNA is TGTGCCAGCAGTCCACGGGACAGGGTCACCGGGGAGCTGTTTTTT.

The rearrangement joins TRBV7-9 to TRBJ1-4, with 10 bases aligning to TRBD1. Germline trimming cut 6 bases from V and 7 bases from J; bases unmatched to any gene: 8. The CDR3 loop spans 15 amino acids. CDR1 and CDR2 from the germline V gene are SEHNR and FQNEAQ (reference sequence). This CDR3 reads CASSSGQGEGEKLFF. In DNA, the CDR3 is TGTGCCAGCAGTTCCGGACAGGGGGAAGGTGAAAAACTGTTTTTT.

This rearrangement joins TRBV30 to TRBJ2-1; D is perhaps TRBD1 (5 bases). Germline CDR1 and CDR2: GTSNPN and SVGIG (reference sequence). This CDR3 is 13 amino acids long. V shed 3 bases and J shed 4 bases, with 10 bases lying between them. DNA for the CDR3: TGTGCCTGGAGCAGGGAATATTACAATGAGCAGTTCTTC. This encodes CAWSREYYNEQFF.

This clone was detected only once. The chain employs TRBV11-2 and TRBJ2-1; 8 positions agree with TRBD2. The CDR3 loop spans 14 amino acids. With V trimmed by 5 bases and J by 4 bases, 4 bases remained unmatched. Germline V CDR1 and CDR2: SGHAT, FQNNGV. CDR3 coding DNA: TGTGCCAGCAGCCGGGGGGGGGAATACAATGAGCAGTTCTTC. Its protein is CASSRGGEYNEQFF.

This clone was seen a handful of times. The J gene is TRBJ2-7, the V gene TRBV6-5, with a tentative D call TRBD1 (5 bases). V was pared by 4 bases and J by 7 bases, with 14 bases between. Germline V gene sequence: CDR1 MNHEY, CDR2 SVGAGI. This CDR3 is 13 amino acids long. The CDR3 nucleotides read TGTGCCAGCAGTTTATCCGACAGCCTGGAGCAGTACTTC. Amino acids: CASSLSDSLEQYF.

The chain links TRBV5-6 to TRBJ2-1; 7 bases map to TRBD2. V was clipped by 4 bases and J by 2 bases; unmatched bases: 6. The germline CDR1 and CDR2 sequences are SGHDT and YYEEEE. This CDR3 is built from 15 residues. CDR3 DNA sequence: TGTGCCAGCAGCCTAAGCGGGAACACCTACAATGAGCAGTTCTTC. Its protein is CASSLSGNTYNEQFF.

The chain combines TRBV28 with TRBJ2-1, with 9 bases lining up with TRBD2. There are 15 residues in the CDR3. The germline V gene encodes CDR1 MDHEN and CDR2 SYDVKM. The junction had 10 bases not matched to a gene; V was cut back by 5 bases and J by 8 bases. Here the CDR3 DNA reads TGTGCCAGCAGTGTCACCGGGACTAGCAGCGATGAGCAGTTCTTC. It translates to CASSVTGTSSDEQFF.

This clone came up once. The rearrangement uses TRBV7-2 and TRBJ2-7; the match to TRBD2 covers 7 bases. V trimming: 5 bases; J trimming: 4 bases; junction bases outside the gene matches: 5. The CDR3 spans 13 residues. Germline-derived CDR1 and CDR2 are SGHTA and FQGNSA. The CDR3 nucleotides read TGTGCCAGCAGCCCAGCGGGAAAGTACGAGCAGTACTTC. It is translated as CASSPAGKYEQYF.

The rearrangement joins TRBV3-1 (or the pseudogene TRBV3-2) to TRBJ2-7, with D possibly TRBD1 on 6 matching bases. Germline V gene data show CDR1 as LGHDT and CDR2 as YNNKEL (reference sequence). V lost 1 base and J lost 2, with 15 bases in between. This CDR3 has 16 residues. CDR3 in DNA: TGTGCCAGCAGCCAAGGAAACAGGGTGATAACCTACGAGCAGTACTTC. Translated, it gives CASSQGNRVITYEQYF.

The chain recombines TRBV19 with TRBJ2-7, with TRBD2 matching 7 bases. V shed 4 bases, J shed 2 bases, and the junction held 14 bases outside the gene matches. The CDR3 has 17 residues. Per germline, CDR1 LNHDA and CDR2 SQIVND (reference sequence). The CDR3 region is CASSSPAGSGSTYEQYF. In nucleotides, the CDR3 is TGTGCCAGTAGTAGCCCGGCGGGTAGCGGGTCCACCTACGAGCAGTACTTC.

The chain employs TRBV20-1 and TRBJ1-4, with D unclear. This CDR3 comprises 13 residues. The germline gives CDR1 DFQATT, CDR2 SNEGSKA (reference sequence). Trimming stripped 3 bases from V and 4 bases from J, with 9 bases between. The CDR3 protein is CSASFLVNEKLFF. In DNA form, the CDR3 reads TGCAGTGCTAGTTTCTTAGTTAATGAAAAACTGTTTTTT.

The rearrangement links TRBV19 to TRBJ2-2, with 11 bases lining up with TRBD2. V dropped 6 bases and J dropped 5; count of bases not matched to a gene: 8. This CDR3 region has 16 residues. CDR1 LNHDA and CDR2 SQIVND come from the germline V gene (reference sequence). The CDR3, as DNA: TGTGCCAGTAGGGGCCACAGACTAGCGGGGACCGGGGAGCTGTTTTTT. It translates to CASRGHRLAGTGELFF.

J is TRBJ1-2 and V is TRBV7-9; the match to TRBD1 covers 9 bases. The CDR3 sequence is 15 residues long. Germline values: CDR1 SEHNR, CDR2 FQNEAQ (reference sequence). The J segment lost 0 bases and the V segment lost 3 bases, leaving 2 bases of the junction unmatched. The CDR3 loop is CASSLGQGTNYGYTF. CDR3 nucleotide sequence: TGTGCCAGCAGCTTGGGACAGGGAACTAACTATGGCTACACCTTC.

V and J are TRBV11-2 and TRBJ1-2, with TRBD1 matching 7 bases. CDR1 and CDR2 (germline): SGHAT, FQNNGV. Trimming cost V 5 bases and J 4 bases; bases outside gene matches: 4. The CDR3 sequence is 13 residues long. The CDR3 DNA reads TGTGCCAGCAGCCCCGGGACAGTCTATGGCTACACCTTC. It yields the protein CASSPGTVYGYTF.

In its sample, this clone was seen once. Here the CDR3 DNA reads TGTGCCAGCTCACACACAGGGGGCGCGGAGAACATTCAGTACTTC. Protein product: CASSHTGGAENIQYF. This chain joins TRBV18 and TRBJ2-4; 9 positions match TRBD1. Trimming at V came to 4 bases and at J to 7 bases, leaving 8 bases not matched to a gene. This CDR3 contains 15 residues. CDR1 and CDR2 (germline): KGHSH, LQKENI. The whole variable domain, filled in from reference TRBV18 and TRBJ2-4, reads NAGVMQNPRHLVRRRGQEARLRCSPMKGHSHVYWYRQLPEEGLKFMVYLQKENIIDESGMPKERFSAEFPKEGPSILRIQQVVRGDSAAYFCASSHTGGAENIQYFGAGTRLSVL.

This clone was picked up many times. The chain's CDR3 is CASSEPGQTHEAFF. Here the CDR3 DNA reads TGTGCCAGCAGTGAACCAGGACAGACACATGAAGCTTTCTTT. This sequence joins TRBV25-1 and TRBJ1-1, with a tentative D call TRBD1 (6 bases). This CDR3 comprises 14 residues. The V end lost 2 bases, the J end lost 7 bases, and 14 bases lay between the germline ends. Germline V lookup: CDR1 MGHDK, CDR2 SYGVNS.

This clone was counted a single time. This chain joins TRBV7-2 and TRBJ2-7; D possibly corresponds to TRBD2 (6 bases). The CDR3 contains 13 residues. Germline V lookup: CDR1 SGHTA, CDR2 FQGNSA. Trimming cost V 5 bases and J 6 bases, with 14 bases left between them. Here the CDR3 reads CASSVGTHGEQYF. For the CDR3, the DNA is TGTGCCAGCAGCGTCGGGACTCACGGCGAGCAGTACTTC.

The chain combines TRBV7-2 with TRBJ2-7; 8 nucleotides align to TRBD1. The CDR3 extends over 16 amino acids. Germline V gene sequence: CDR1 SGHTA, CDR2 FQGNSA. Germline trimming cut 1 base from V and 6 bases from J; bases unmatched to any gene: 11. CDR3 sequence reads: CASSLVLAAGGLEQYF. The CDR3 DNA follows: TGTGCCAGCAGCTTAGTTTTGGCCGCAGGGGGCCTCGAGCAGTACTTC. Complete variable domain (other parts from reference TRBV7-2 and TRBJ2-7): GAGVSQSPSNKVTEKGKDVELRCDPISGHTALYWYRQSLGQGLEFLIYFQGNSAPDKSGLPSDRFSAERTGGSVSTLTIQRTQQEDSAVYLCASSLVLAAGGLEQYFGPGTRLTVT.

This clone has just a few counts. This chain joins TRBV11-2 and TRBJ1-4; tentatively, D is TRBD1 (5 bases). Trimming took off 5 bases at V and 0 bases at J, with 13 bases between the two ends. CDR1 is SGHAT, CDR2 FQNNGV, per germline. The CDR3 is made up of 16 amino acids. CDR3 residues: CASSVGTLATNEKLFF. Here the CDR3 DNA reads TGTGCCAGCAGCGTCGGGACTCTTGCAACTAATGAAAAACTGTTTTTT.

The chain couples TRBV5-1 to TRBJ2-7, with 9 bases that match TRBD1. The V and J ends lost 4 bases and 6 bases, in that order; junction bases with no gene match: 5. The CDR3 is 13 amino acids. Germline loops: CDR1 SGHRS, CDR2 YFSETQ. The CDR3 sequence is CASSRTGEREQYF. For the CDR3, the DNA is TGCGCCAGCAGCCGGACAGGGGAACGCGAGCAGTACTTC. The whole variable domain, filled in from reference TRBV5-1 and TRBJ2-7, reads KAGVTQTPRYLIKTRGQQVTLSCSPISGHRSVSWYQQTPGQGLQFLFEYFSETQRNKGNFPGRFSGRQFSNSRSEMNVSTLELGDSALYLCASSRTGEREQYFGPGTRLTVT.

In its sample, this clone was seen a few times. V and J are TRBV28 and TRBJ1-1, with D perhaps TRBD1 (5 bases). Germline CDR1 MDHEN, CDR2 SYDVKM. V was trimmed by 6 bases and J by 5 bases, leaving 13 bases between them. The CDR3 is made up of 13 amino acids. The DNA of the CDR3 is TGTGCCAGCAGCACCCTTCAGGGAACTGAAGCTTTCTTT. Residues: CASSTLQGTEAFF.

The CDR3 DNA is TGCAGCGTTGAACGGGGTTCGAACACTGAAGCTTTCTTT. Its protein is CSVERGSNTEAFF. The V call is TRBV29-1, the J call TRBJ1-1; unclear D gene. V gave up 2 bases and J gave up 1 base, with 8 bases separating them. Germline assignment: CDR1 SQVTM and CDR2 ANQGSEA. The length of the CDR3 is 13 residues.

The chain combines TRBV28 with TRBJ1-5; D may be TRBD1 (6 bases). Germline-derived CDR1 and CDR2 are MDHEN and SYDVKM. This CDR3 is 13 amino acids long. V gave up 10 bases and J gave up 0 bases, with 10 bases separating them. The CDR3 region has the DNA TGTGCCATCCAGGGGATTAGCAATCAGCCCCAGCATTTT. Translation: CAIQGISNQPQHF.

The chain has TRBV5-8 and TRBJ2-1, with 16 positions matching TRBD2. The CDR3 loop spans 18 amino acids. Germline CDR1 is SGHTS and CDR2 is YDEGEE. V trimming: 4 bases; J trimming: 3 bases; junction bases outside the gene matches: 7. The CDR3: CASSPGTSGRAGYNEQFF. CDR3 bases: TGTGCCAGCAGCCCCGGGACTAGCGGGAGGGCCGGCTACAATGAGCAGTTCTTC.

This clone was observed a handful of times. V gene TRBV10-3 combines with J gene TRBJ2-7; 13 nucleotides match TRBD2. Germline CDR1 reads ENHRY; CDR2 reads SYGVKD. J was trimmed by 4 bases and V by 8 bases; bases with no gene match: 8. The CDR3 totals 15 residues. The CDR3 bases are TGTGCCATCGGACCGGGACTAGCGGGACCTTACGAGCAGTACTTC. Its translation is CAIGPGLAGPYEQYF.